The T cell receptor (beta chain) under discussion was sequenced for a study of blood T cell repertoires in COVID-19. Study-wide background: Some COVID-19 samples were acute and others convalescent; all came from the United States, Italy and Spain. T cells, B-cell-depleted T cells, or PBMCs provided the cDNA or gDNA that served as material.

There are a few counts of this clone. Per the germline V gene, CDR1 is SGHAT and CDR2 is FQNNGV. V trimming: 6 bases; J trimming: 0 bases; junction bases outside the gene matches: 6. The CDR3 totals 16 residues. Methods used by the authors: The authors estimated nucleated cell counts from reference gene primer amplification. Profiled with immunoSEQ multiplex PCR; TCRdb holds only in-frame clones, not every one. V and J calls and clone size are those listed in that table; D and trimming were worked out from the DNA. In the table there are under 300,000 clones, 70% to 80% of which are singletons. V gene TRBV11-2 combines with J gene TRBJ1-1; the match to TRBD1 covers 11 bases. The source of this sequence is an elderly woman with acute or convalescent COVID-19. The sequencing input was peripheral blood. The CDR3 protein is CASRSGQGAMNTEAFF. The CDR3 bases are TGTGCCAGCAGGTCTGGACAGGGGGCGATGAACACTGAAGCTTTCTTT.